Listed here are 27 T cell receptor beta chains from one sample, sequenced in a study of blood T cell repertoires in COVID-19. TCRdb keeps only in-frame clones here, not all; method: immunoSEQ multiplex PCR. The sample consists of 300,000 to 500,000 clones, roughly 88% of them appearing once. The sequenced material came from PBMCs or T cells enriched from blood (not recorded which). Source of these receptors: a woman in her 30s with acute COVID-19.

The chain joins TRBV7-8 to TRBJ2-7; 7 bases are shared with TRBD2. Germline CDR1 is SGHVS and CDR2 is FQNEAQ. CDR3 length equals 15 residues. The J segment lost 1 base and the V segment lost 0 bases, leaving 3 bases of the junction unmatched. The CDR3 bases are TGTGCCAGCAGCTTAGCGGGCGGGGGTTCCTACGAGCAGTACTTC. This encodes CASSLAGGGSYEQYF.

Written as DNA, the CDR3 is TGCAGCGCCAGGACAGGGGGCGATCATGGCTACACCTTC. Translating gives CSARTGGDHGYTF. The genes are TRBV29-1 and TRBJ1-2, with 11 bases aligning to TRBD1. This CDR3 is built from 13 residues. V dropped 7 bases and J dropped 6; count of bases not matched to a gene: 7. Germline V gives CDR1 SQVTM, CDR2 ANQGSEA.

This chain uses TRBV7-6 with TRBJ1-1; TRBD1 is a possible D gene (5 bases). Germline CDR1 reads SGHVS; CDR2 reads FNYEAQ. There are 12 residues in the CDR3. Trimming removed 11 bases from V and 1 base from J, with 11 bases in between. The CDR3 region has the DNA TGTGCCTCGCAACAGGAGAACACTGAAGCTTTCTTT. Its translation is CASQQENTEAFF.

The chain has TRBV12-3 or TRBV12-4 and TRBJ1-1, with D unclear. This CDR3 comprises 13 residues. Trimming took 7 bases from V and 0 from J, leaving 9 bases between them. This chain's CDR3 is CASTKTVNTEAFF. CDR3 in DNA: TGTGCCAGCACCAAAACAGTGAACACTGAAGCTTTCTTT.

The genes are TRBV19 and TRBJ2-2; D may be TRBD1 (5 bases). Trimming took off 11 bases at V and 2 bases at J, with 21 bases between the two ends. CDR1 is LNHDA, CDR2 SQIVND, per germline (reference sequence). This CDR3 spans 16 amino acids. The chain's CDR3 is CAASPDIRINTGELFF. The DNA of the CDR3 is TGTGCCGCCTCCCCGGACATCCGGATTAACACCGGGGAGCTGTTTTTT.

This chain connects TRBV9 to TRBJ1-4; D ambiguous. Germline CDR1 reads SGDLS; CDR2 reads YYNGEE. Trimming took 3 bases from V and 6 from J, leaving 15 bases between them. The CDR3 has 15 residues. The CDR3 loop is CASSDFGGRDEKLFF. The CDR3, as DNA: TGTGCCAGCAGCGACTTCGGAGGGCGAGATGAAAAACTGTTTTTT. Using reference TRBV9 and TRBJ1-4 for the parts outside the CDR3, the full variable domain is DSGVTQTPKHLITATGQRVTLRCSPRSGDLSVYWYQQSLDQGLQFLIQYYNGEERAKGNILERFSAQQFPDLHSELNLSSLELGDSALYFCASSDFGGRDEKLFFGSGTQLSVL.

This rearrangement joins TRBV27 to TRBJ1-5; 9 bases align to TRBD1. This CDR3 is built from 19 residues. CDR1 and CDR2 (germline): MNHEY, SMNVEV (reference sequence). V was clipped by 0 bases and J by 4 bases; unmatched bases: 13. The chain's CDR3 is CASSLSESGQGRDNQPQHF. The CDR3 DNA reads TGTGCCAGCAGTTTATCGGAATCGGGACAGGGTAGGGATAATCAGCCCCAGCATTTT.

The chain recombines TRBV3-1 (or the pseudogene TRBV3-2) with TRBJ1-4; TRBD1 is a possible D gene (5 bases). Germline CDR1 reads LGHDT; CDR2 reads YNNKEL (reference sequence). Between the trimmed V and J ends, which lost 8 bases and 5 bases, there was a span of 12 bases. This CDR3 is built from 13 residues. The CDR3 bases are TGTGCCAGCGGACGACAGCCAAATGAAAAACTGTTTTTT. Translating it yields CASGRQPNEKLFF.

The chain couples TRBV5-1 to TRBJ2-7; 10 bases agree with TRBD1. The length of the CDR3 is 16 residues. V lost 2 bases, J lost 3 bases, and 8 bases stayed unmatched. CDR1 and CDR2 from the germline V gene are SGHRS and YFSETQ. In nucleotides, the CDR3 is TGCGCCAGCAGCTTCGGACAGGGGGTAATAGTCTACGAGCAGTACTTC. Translating gives CASSFGQGVIVYEQYF. Filled out from reference TRBV5-1 and TRBJ2-7, the complete variable domain reads KAGVTQTPRYLIKTRGQQVTLSCSPISGHRSVSWYQQTPGQGLQFLFEYFSETQRNKGNFPGRFSGRQFSNSRSEMNVSTLELGDSALYLCASSFGQGVIVYEQYFGPGTRLTVT.

V usage is TRBV6-2 or TRBV6-3 and J usage is TRBJ1-1; no clear D. The germline V and J ends were trimmed by 2 bases and 4 bases, with 5 bases remaining between them. CDR1 and CDR2 (germline): MNHEY, SVGEGT. The CDR3 covers 12 residues. CDR3 in amino acids: CASSYASTEAFF. DNA of the CDR3: TGTGCCAGCAGTTACGCCAGCACTGAAGCTTTCTTT.

V is TRBV12-3 or TRBV12-4 and J is TRBJ1-2; unclear D gene. Deletions cut 0 bases from V and 5 bases from J, with 7 bases between. This CDR3 comprises 13 residues. This CDR3 reads CASSLARGYGYTF. CDR3 sequence (DNA): TGTGCCAGCAGTTTAGCGCGGGGTTATGGCTACACCTTC.

V gene TRBV9 combines with J gene TRBJ2-2, with TRBD1 as a possible D gene (6 bases). Germline CDR1 reads SGDLS; CDR2 reads YYNGEE. The CDR3 covers 15 residues. V lost 4 bases to trimming and J lost 3 bases, with 13 bases between them. CDR3 DNA sequence: TGTGCCAGCAGCTCCCGACAGGTAGACACCGGGGAGCTGTTTTTT. Its translation: CASSSRQVDTGELFF.

The CDR3 loop is CASSLGAQGREKLFF. CDR3 in DNA: TGTGCCAGCAGCTTAGGCGCTCAGGGTCGTGAAAAACTGTTTTTT. J is TRBJ1-4 and V is TRBV7-9; a possible D gene is TRBD1 (5 bases). CDR3 length: 15 residues. Germline loops: CDR1 SEHNR, CDR2 FQNEAQ (reference sequence). V was cut by 1 base and J by 7 bases, with 13 bases left in between.

J is TRBJ1-1 and V is TRBV9; D unclear. V lost 0 bases and J lost 10, with 16 bases in between. The germline CDR1 and CDR2 sequences are SGDLS and YYNGEE. The CDR3 sequence is 14 residues long. The DNA of the CDR3 is TGTGCCAGCAGCGTAGATCCCCAGGCCCGGGGAGCTTTCTTT. This encodes CASSVDPQARGAFF.

The chain links TRBV5-1 to TRBJ1-4; 8 bases are shared with TRBD1. The V gene end was trimmed by 3 bases and the J gene end by 7 bases; junction bases not matched to a gene: 11. Germline CDR1 and CDR2: SGHRS and YFSETQ. This CDR3 is built from 16 residues. The CDR3 loop reads CASSWTGQGAGEKLFF. The CDR3 DNA is TGCGCCAGCAGCTGGACGGGCCAGGGGGCTGGTGAAAAACTGTTTTTT.

This clone was observed once. V gene TRBV9 combines with J gene TRBJ1-2; unclear D gene. The V end was cut by 2 bases, the J end by 3 bases, with 5 bases between. The CDR3 totals 12 residues. Per germline, CDR1 SGDLS and CDR2 YYNGEE. The CDR3 spells CASSVHYYGYTF. The CDR3 coding sequence is TGTGCCAGCAGCGTCCACTACTATGGCTACACCTTC. Supplemented by reference TRBV9 and TRBJ1-2, the full variable domain reads DSGVTQTPKHLITATGQRVTLRCSPRSGDLSVYWYQQSLDQGLQFLIQYYNGEERAKGNILERFSAQQFPDLHSELNLSSLELGDSALYFCASSVHYYGYTFGSGTRLTVV.

The genes are TRBV7-2 and TRBJ2-1, with 7 bases identical to TRBD1. J was trimmed by 5 bases and V by 5 bases; bases with no gene match: 6. This CDR3 is 14 amino acids long. Per germline, CDR1 SGHTA and CDR2 FQGNSA. The chain's CDR3 is CASSVQGKDNEQFF. The CDR3 nucleotides are TGTGCCAGCAGCGTACAGGGGAAGGACAATGAGCAGTTCTTC.

The J gene is TRBJ2-3, the V gene TRBV19; 13 bases fit TRBD2. Looked up from germline, CDR1 is LNHDA and CDR2 is SQIVND (reference sequence). V lost 6 bases and J lost 5; bases outside the gene matches: 5. The CDR3 covers 15 residues. In DNA, the CDR3 is TGTGCCAGTAGGCGACTAGCGGGGGGCCAAGATACGCAGTATTTT. Residues: CASRRLAGGQDTQYF.

This chain uses TRBV3-1 (or the pseudogene TRBV3-2) with TRBJ1-1, with 9 bases fitting TRBD1. This CDR3 is 14 amino acids long. Germline CDR1 is LGHDT and CDR2 is YNNKEL (reference sequence). The junction had 8 bases not matched to a gene; V was cut back by 2 bases and J by 10 bases. CDR3 DNA: TGTGCCAGCAGCCAATGGACAGGGGATTCGGGAGCTTTCTTT. As protein: CASSQWTGDSGAFF.

The rearrangement joins TRBV2 to TRBJ2-4; D remains unclear. The CDR3 is 16 amino acids. The V and J ends lost 6 bases and 0 bases respectively, with 15 bases between them. The germline gives CDR1 SNHLY, CDR2 FYNNEI. The CDR3 nucleotides read TGTGCCAGCAGCGAATCCATGCGAGTAGCCAAAAACATTCAGTACTTC. Amino acids: CASSESMRVAKNIQYF.

The chain has TRBV29-1 and TRBJ2-2; no clear D. This CDR3 is 13 amino acids long. V dropped 6 bases and J dropped 3 bases, with 11 bases sitting between them. CDR1 SQVTM and CDR2 ANQGSEA come from the germline V gene. The CDR3 sequence: CSVKTTYTGELFF. CDR3 nucleotides: TGCAGCGTCAAAACTACCTACACCGGGGAGCTGTTTTTT.

CDR3 nucleotide sequence: TGTGCCAGCACTAGTGGAGGGTACACAGATACGCAGTATTTT. It translates to CASTSGGYTDTQYF. The genes are TRBV7-9 and TRBJ2-3, with D tentatively TRBD2 (6 bases). The germline CDR1 and CDR2 sequences are SEHNR and FQNEAQ (reference sequence). V was shortened by 7 bases and J by 2 bases, with 13 bases between the two germline ends. This CDR3 spans 14 amino acids.

The chain joins TRBV4-1 to TRBJ1-6; 9 nucleotides match TRBD1. CDR1 is MGHRA and CDR2 is YSYEKL in the germline V gene. The CDR3 loop spans 17 amino acids. J gave up 7 bases and V 4 bases, and 11 bases lay outside the gene matches. CDR3 amino acids: CASSLGQGGLGNSPLHF. CDR3 nucleotides: TGCGCCAGCAGCCTGGGACAGGGAGGGCTGGGGAATTCACCCCTCCACTTT.

The V call is TRBV12-3 or TRBV12-4, the J call TRBJ2-2, with a tentative D call TRBD2 (6 bases). Deletions cut 6 bases from V and 7 bases from J, with 12 bases between. There are 13 residues in the CDR3. Here the CDR3 DNA reads TGTGCCAGCAGGAGCGGGTGGGTCGGGGAGCTGTTTTTT. It is translated as CASRSGWVGELFF.

DNA of the CDR3: TGTGCCAGCAGTCCCCGTAGTACAGGGATCACCGGGGAGCTGTTTTTT. Protein: CASSPRSTGITGELFF. The chain joins TRBV27 to TRBJ2-2; maybe TRBD1 (6 bases). Germline V CDR1 and CDR2: MNHEY, SMNVEV (reference sequence). The CDR3 has 16 amino acids. Trimming took 5 bases from V and 4 from J, leaving 17 bases between them.

The chain has TRBV2 and TRBJ1-4; D is unclear. With 2 bases removed from V and 2 bases from J, the gap between germline ends came to 15 bases. CDR1 is SNHLY, CDR2 FYNNEI, per germline. This CDR3 contains 17 residues. CDR3 sequence (DNA): TGTGCCAGCAGTGAAAGGTTAGGCCGGAGGACTAATGAAAAACTGTTTTTT. Translation: CASSERLGRRTNEKLFF. The full variable domain, completed using reference TRBV2 and TRBJ1-4, is EPEVTQTPSHQVTQMGQEVILRCVPISNHLYFYWYRQILGQKVEFLVSFYNNEISEKSEIFDDQFSVERPDGSNFTLKIRSTKLEDSAMYFCASSERLGRRTNEKLFFGSGTQLSVL.

In regard to this clone: The same CDR3 can be traced to other DNA sequences in this sample. The chain has TRBV12-3 or TRBV12-4 and TRBJ1-2; D is possibly TRBD1 (6 bases). V lost 3 bases and J lost 2, with 7 bases in between. The CDR3 runs to 13 residues. The CDR3 sequence: CASSFGQNYGYTF. In DNA form, the CDR3 reads TGTGCCAGCAGTTTTGGACAGAACTATGGCTACACCTTC.